The present entry profiles one T cell receptor beta chain with its context. This clonotype was detected many times. It has no known antigen specificity. Per-base qualities were not stored, and no clone one base away is much larger. The reads were generated on an Illumina HiSeq 1500. TCRdb reran the public reads through fastp at Q25 and MiXCR, keeping productive beta chains. Each record represents a unique CDR3 protein, reported with the most common genes and DNA among its rows. The sample records 200,000 to 300,000 distinct CDR3 sequences, roughly an eighth of which are singletons. The ten most abundant clones make up around 9% of the sample. The sample is drawn from a study of T cell repertoires in cytomegalovirus infection (dated by TCRdb to 2018 to 2020). For context, the study as a whole: The HLA type of each donor mattered for the analysis, because public TCR beta signatures pointed to carriage of CMV infection along with the matching HLA type.

V is pared back by 8 bases and J by 3 bases, with 16 bases lying between the germline termini. Including cysteine and phenylalanine, the CDR3 has 14 amino acids. The CDR3 DNA has 42 bases and is translated from base 1. Sequences SGHTA (CDR1) and FQGNSA (CDR2) are obtained from the germline V gene. Overall study outcomes, separate from this receptor: In both this cohort and an independent roughly 400-donor cohort, the cumulative frequency of public TCR beta family members distinguished carriers of CMV infection plus the relevant HLA type. The ex vivo response was dominated by HLA-C-restricted CMV-specific TCR beta clonotypes, which also provided the single most frequent clonotype in two of eight donors.

The sequence joins TRBV7-2 to TRBJ2-5, with the D gene uncertain. This receptor was taken from a human donor in good health (CMV status not recorded). Some clones in this sample may be carry-over from other donors' samples. Sequencing was done on a sample of PBMCs. In nucleotide form, the sequence is TGTGCCAGCGCGAGATACGGCCGGGAAGAGACCCAGTACTTC. Translation gives CASARYGREETQYF.